Sequencing of this T cell receptor beta chain was carried out in a study of control samples from healthy donors and cancer patients. The CDR3 is made up of 15 amino acids. Trimming removed 2 bases from V and 3 bases from J, with 14 bases in between. CDR1 and CDR2 from the germline V gene are MNHNS and SASEGT. Generated by immunoSEQ multiplex PCR, the TCRdb table keeps only in-frame clones and is missing some. The sample includes 120,000 or so clones, approximately 87% seen only once; the top ten take about 3%. Sequencing was carried out using blood. V is TRBV6-1 and J is TRBJ2-7; D may be TRBD2 (6 bases). This receptor was taken from a man between 60 and 75 years old in good health. CDR3 DNA: TGTGCCAGCAGTGAACAGGGTGCGGGGATCTACGAGCAGTACTTC. This gives the protein CASSEQGAGIYEQYF.